This T cell receptor beta chain was identified during a study of blood T cell repertoires in COVID-19. Looking at the study overall: The United States, Italy and Spain provided the acute and convalescent COVID-19 samples. Sample material is recorded as cDNA or gDNA derived from T cells, B-cell-depleted T cells, or PBMCs.

Trimming cost V 4 bases and J 0 bases; bases outside gene matches: 11. The CDR3 has 18 amino acids. CDR1 SGHRS and CDR2 YFSETQ come from the germline V gene. Original processing methods: How many nucleated cells were present was estimated from reference gene primer amplification. Measured with immunoSEQ multiplex PCR; TCRdb has only the in-frame clones, and not every one. V, J and clone size are taken as reported in that table, and D and trimming were inferred from the DNA itself. The sample includes about 380,000 clones, 75% to 90% of them seen just once. The sequence was collected from a woman aged 18-29 years with acute or convalescent COVID-19. Sequenced material: peripheral blood. The genes are TRBV5-1 and TRBJ1-1; 11 bases align to TRBD1. This chain's CDR3 is CASSLTGTGGGLNTEAFF. CDR3 sequence (DNA): TGCGCCAGCAGCCTTACCGGGACAGGGGGAGGATTGAACACTGAAGCTTTCTTT. Full variable domain (missing parts from reference TRBV5-1 and TRBJ1-1): KAGVTQTPRYLIKTRGQQVTLSCSPISGHRSVSWYQQTPGQGLQFLFEYFSETQRNKGNFPGRFSGRQFSNSRSEMNVSTLELGDSALYLCASSLTGTGGGLNTEAFFGQGTRLTVV.